A selection of T cell receptor beta chains follows, all from one sample in a study of blood T cell repertoires in COVID-19. Profiled with immunoSEQ multiplex PCR; TCRdb holds only in-frame clones, not every one. The repertoire holds over 85,000 clones, with 86% as singletons. The specimen was peripheral blood. These receptors were obtained from a man in his 60s with acute or convalescent COVID-19. CDR3s include the opening cysteine and the closing phenylalanine or tryptophan. Each record gives: clone size, D gene, V gene, J gene, CDR3 DNA, CDR3 protein. D genes are given only for firm matches. Only part of the rows carry a size: once, few, many, or a class if the clone is expanded.

size: -
D: -
V: TRBV23-1
J: TRBJ2-3
DNA: TGCGCCAGCAGTCAAAGGCCCGGGACAGATACGCAGTATTTT
CDR3: CASSQRPGTDTQYF

size: few
D: TRBD1
V: TRBV9
J: TRBJ1-6
DNA: TGTGCCAGCAGCGCGGGGACAGGGATGAATTCACCCCTCCACTTT
CDR3: CASSAGTGMNSPLHF

size: -
D: -
V: TRBV27
J: TRBJ2-3
DNA: TGTGCCAGCAGAGTTGGGGGCAGCACAGATACGCAGTATTTT
CDR3: CASRVGGSTDTQYF

size: -
D: -
V: TRBV5-6
J: TRBJ1-3
DNA: TGTGCCAGCAGCTTATTGAGCCAGGCAGTCCCTGGAAACACCATATATTTT
CDR3: CASSLLSQAVPGNTIYF

size: -
D: TRBD2
V: TRBV9
J: TRBJ2-3
DNA: TGTGCCAGCAGCGTCACGGGACTAGCGGGGATGACAGATACGCAGTATTTT
CDR3: CASSVTGLAGMTDTQYF

size: few
D: TRBD1
V: TRBV28
J: TRBJ2-2
DNA: TGTGCCAGCAGTTCAAGGACAGGGATGAGGACCGGGGAGCTGTTTTTT
CDR3: CASSSRTGMRTGELFF

size: -
D: -
V: TRBV11-1
J: TRBJ1-2
DNA: TGTGCCAGCAGCCCTACCGCAGGGGTGCAATCCTATGGCTACACCTTC
CDR3: CASSPTAGVQSYGYTF

size: -
D: TRBD1
V: TRBV14
J: TRBJ1-4
DNA: TGTGCCAGCAGCCAGGGCAGGGGGCAGATGGCGGCTAATGAAAAACTGTTTTTT
CDR3: CASSQGRGQMAANEKLFF

size: -
D: TRBD2
V: TRBV7-8
J: TRBJ2-1
DNA: TGTGCCAGCAGCTTTAGCGGGGATGAGCAGTTCTTC
CDR3: CASSFSGDEQFF

size: -
D: -
V: TRBV9
J: TRBJ1-2
DNA: TGTGCCAGCAGCGTAGGTGCGGGTGGCTACACCTTC
CDR3: CASSVGAGGYTF

size: -
D: TRBD1
V: TRBV5-1
J: TRBJ1-4
DNA: TGCGCCAGCAGCTGGACAGGGTTAAGTGAAAAACTGTTTTTT
CDR3: CASSWTGLSEKLFF

size: -
D: -
V: TRBV19
J: TRBJ1-1
DNA: TGTGCCAGTAGTATGTCCCTGACTGCGAACACTGAAGCTTTCTTT
CDR3: CASSMSLTANTEAFF

size: once
D: TRBD2
V: TRBV29-1
J: TRBJ2-3
DNA: TGCAGCGTTCGGCGGGGGTCGGGGACAGATACGCAGTATTTT
CDR3: CSVRRGSGTDTQYF

size: once
D: TRBD1
V: TRBV6-5
J: TRBJ2-5
DNA: TGTGCCAGCAAGCGGGACAGGGGGCGAGAGACCCAGTACTTC
CDR3: CASKRDRGRETQYF

size: once
D: TRBD1
V: TRBV9
J: TRBJ2-5
DNA: TGTGCCAGCAGCCCACAACAGGGGCCAAGGTGGGAGACCCAGTACTTC
CDR3: CASSPQQGPRWETQYF

size: -
D: TRBD1
V: TRBV6-4
J: TRBJ1-3
DNA: TGTGCCAGCGGAATCACAGGGGTATATACCGAAAACACCATATATTTT
CDR3: CASGITGVYTENTIYF

size: -
D: -
V: TRBV6-1
J: TRBJ1-1
DNA: TGTGCCAGCAGTGAGGGCCAGGGGCGCATTGCTTTCTTT
CDR3: CASSEGQGRIAFF

size: -
D: TRBD2
V: TRBV6-6
J: TRBJ2-5
DNA: TGTGCCAGCAGAGATAGCGGGGGGCTATTCCAAGAGACCCAGTACTTC
CDR3: CASRDSGGLFQETQYF

size: once
D: -
V: TRBV2
J: TRBJ2-1
DNA: TGTGCCAGCAGTTCCAGGACAAATTACAATGAGCAGTTCTTC
CDR3: CASSSRTNYNEQFF

size: -
D: -
V: TRBV2
J: TRBJ1-2
DNA: TGTGCCAGCAGTGATCAGGGATCTAACTATGGCTACACCTTC
CDR3: CASSDQGSNYGYTF

size: -
D: -
V: TRBV29-1
J: TRBJ1-3
DNA: TGCAGCGTCGGCGGCGGGATGGGTGGAAACACCATATATTTT
CDR3: CSVGGGMGGNTIYF

size: -
D: -
V: TRBV12-3/TRBV12-4
J: TRBJ1-2
DNA: TGTGCCAGCAGTTTACAGGGCGACTATGGCTACACCTTC
CDR3: CASSLQGDYGYTF

size: -
D: TRBD2
V: TRBV5-4
J: TRBJ2-4
DNA: TGTGCCAGCAGCTCCGGGGGGGCCGGGCCAATTCAGTACTTC
CDR3: CASSSGGAGPIQYF

size: -
D: -
V: TRBV7-2
J: TRBJ2-4
DNA: TGTGCCAGCAGCCCTGAGCTTAGGGGCCCCAAAAACATTCAGTACTTC
CDR3: CASSPELRGPKNIQYF

size: -
D: -
V: TRBV19
J: TRBJ1-6
DNA: TGTGCCAGTAGGCCACCGTTCGAGAATTCACCCCTCCACTTT
CDR3: CASRPPFENSPLHF

size: -
D: -
V: TRBV27
J: TRBJ1-4
DNA: TGTGCCAGCAGCTGGCAGGCAACTAATGAAAAACTGTTTTTT
CDR3: CASSWQATNEKLFF

size: -
D: -
V: TRBV11-2
J: TRBJ2-7
DNA: TGTGCCAGCAGCCCGGGATCCAGGCATTACGAGCAGTACTTC
CDR3: CASSPGSRHYEQYF

size: -
D: -
V: TRBV9
J: TRBJ1-1
DNA: TGTGCCAGCAGCGTAGGAGACCAGAGGGGGTCTGAAGCTTTCTTT
CDR3: CASSVGDQRGSEAFF

size: once
D: TRBD2
V: TRBV5-1
J: TRBJ2-1
DNA: TGCGCCAGCAGGGCTGGGACTAGCGTAAATGAGCAGTTCTTC
CDR3: CASRAGTSVNEQFF

size: once
D: TRBD2
V: TRBV29-1
J: TRBJ2-1
DNA: TGCAGCGTTGCGGGACTAGCGGGAATATACAATGAGCAGTTCTTC
CDR3: CSVAGLAGIYNEQFF

size: -
D: -
V: TRBV5-4
J: TRBJ2-7
DNA: TGTGCCAGCAGCAATAGACAATCCTACGAGCAGTACTTC
CDR3: CASSNRQSYEQYF

size: once
D: TRBD1
V: TRBV11-2
J: TRBJ1-1
DNA: TGTGCCAGCAGCTTAGGCCGGGACAGGGAAGCTTTCTTT
CDR3: CASSLGRDREAFF

size: -
D: -
V: TRBV19
J: TRBJ1-2
DNA: TGTGCCAGTAGTATCCAGGGCCGCACTAACTATGGCTACACCTTC
CDR3: CASSIQGRTNYGYTF

size: -
D: -
V: TRBV6-4
J: TRBJ1-1
DNA: TGTGCCAGCAGTCGGAGCCTTAACACTGAAGCTTTCTTT
CDR3: CASSRSLNTEAFF

size: -
D: -
V: TRBV27
J: TRBJ1-5
DNA: TGTGCCAGCAGTTTCAGGCAGGGAAACAATCAGCCCCAGCATTTT
CDR3: CASSFRQGNNQPQHF

size: -
D: -
V: TRBV19
J: TRBJ1-6
DNA: TGTGCCAGTAGTATTTACAGCAATAATTCACCCCTCCACTTT
CDR3: CASSIYSNNSPLHF

size: -
D: -
V: TRBV30
J: TRBJ1-2
DNA: TGTGCCTGGTGGCAGGGGGGCTACACCTTC
CDR3: CAWWQGGYTF

size: -
D: -
V: TRBV5-4
J: TRBJ1-1
DNA: TGTGCCAGCAGCTTCCCGACAGGCGTGAACACTGAAGCTTTCTTT
CDR3: CASSFPTGVNTEAFF

size: -
D: TRBD1
V: TRBV7-9
J: TRBJ1-1
DNA: TGTGCCAGCGGACAGGGAGCTGAAGCTTTCTTT
CDR3: CASGQGAEAFF

size: once
D: -
V: TRBV7-8
J: TRBJ1-6
DNA: TGTGCCAGCAGCCAAGGTTTGGGCTCACCCCTCCACTTT
CDR3: CASSQGLGSPLHF

size: -
D: -
V: TRBV18
J: TRBJ1-5
DNA: TGTGCCAGCTCACAGGGGAGCAATCAGCCCCAGCATTTT
CDR3: CASSQGSNQPQHF

size: -
D: -
V: TRBV6-6
J: TRBJ2-3
DNA: TGTGCCAGCAGGACGGGAGGGGGCCCAGATACGCAGTATTTT
CDR3: CASRTGGGPDTQYF

size: -
D: -
V: TRBV7-2
J: TRBJ1-4
DNA: TGTGCCAGCAGCTTAGCGGGGAGGAATGAAAAACTGTTTTTT
CDR3: CASSLAGRNEKLFF

size: -
D: TRBD1
V: TRBV10-2
J: TRBJ1-1
DNA: TGCGCCAGCAGCTCCACAGGGGGGGAGACTGAAGCTTTCTTT
CDR3: CASSSTGGETEAFF

size: -
D: -
V: TRBV5-1
J: TRBJ2-7
DNA: TGCGCCAGCAGCCCCGCAGACAGCTCCTACGAGCAGTACTTC
CDR3: CASSPADSSYEQYF

size: -
D: -
V: TRBV2
J: TRBJ1-3
DNA: TGTGCCAGCAGTGATCGCCAGGGAAGAATCTCTGGAAACACCATATATTTT
CDR3: CASSDRQGRISGNTIYF

size: -
D: -
V: TRBV5-8
J: TRBJ1-1
DNA: TGTGCCAGCAGCAGGCGGGAGTATACTGAAGCTTTCTTT
CDR3: CASSRREYTEAFF

size: once
D: TRBD2
V: TRBV4-1
J: TRBJ2-1
DNA: TGCGCCAGCAGCCTACTCGGACTAGCGGACTACAATGAGCAGTTCTTC
CDR3: CASSLLGLADYNEQFF

size: once
D: -
V: TRBV5-1
J: TRBJ2-1
DNA: TGCGCCAGCAGCCTTGGAGATCCGGCACTCAATGAGCAGTTCTTC
CDR3: CASSLGDPALNEQFF

size: -
D: -
V: TRBV2
J: TRBJ1-2
DNA: TGTGCCAGCAGTGAAGGGACAGTAATTGTAGCTAACTATGGCTACACCTTC
CDR3: CASSEGTVIVANYGYTF

size: -
D: -
V: TRBV20-1
J: TRBJ2-1
DNA: TGCAGTGCTCTGCGGAACAATGAGCAGTTCTTC
CDR3: CSALRNNEQFF

size: few
D: TRBD1
V: TRBV5-1
J: TRBJ1-6
DNA: TGCGCCAGCAGCCAAGGGACAGGGGGTGCACCCCTCCACTTT
CDR3: CASSQGTGGAPLHF

size: once
D: TRBD1
V: TRBV19
J: TRBJ1-2
DNA: TGTGCCAGTAGTTCCTCCGGGACAGCATATGGCTACACCTTC
CDR3: CASSSSGTAYGYTF

size: -
D: TRBD2
V: TRBV7-9
J: TRBJ2-5
DNA: TGTGCCAGCAGCTTGGGACTAGCGGGAACTCGAGAGACCCAGTACTTC
CDR3: CASSLGLAGTRETQYF

size: -
D: -
V: TRBV30
J: TRBJ1-1
DNA: TGTGCCTGGAAGTACAGGAACACTGAAGCTTTCTTT
CDR3: CAWKYRNTEAFF

size: -
D: -
V: TRBV6-2/TRBV6-3
J: TRBJ1-6
DNA: TGTGCCAGCAGTTACACGCGAGAGGGTTCACCCCTCCACTTT
CDR3: CASSYTREGSPLHF

size: -
D: TRBD1
V: TRBV9
J: TRBJ1-3
DNA: TGTGCCAGCAGCGTGAGACAGGGGTTGGACACCATATATTTT
CDR3: CASSVRQGLDTIYF

size: few
D: -
V: TRBV6-6
J: TRBJ1-6
DNA: TGTGCCAGCGGTTCGGGATATAATTCACCCCTCCACTTT
CDR3: CASGSGYNSPLHF

size: -
D: TRBD1
V: TRBV11-3
J: TRBJ1-6
DNA: TGTGCCAGCAGCCAAGGACAGGGGTCACCCCTCCACTTT
CDR3: CASSQGQGSPLHF